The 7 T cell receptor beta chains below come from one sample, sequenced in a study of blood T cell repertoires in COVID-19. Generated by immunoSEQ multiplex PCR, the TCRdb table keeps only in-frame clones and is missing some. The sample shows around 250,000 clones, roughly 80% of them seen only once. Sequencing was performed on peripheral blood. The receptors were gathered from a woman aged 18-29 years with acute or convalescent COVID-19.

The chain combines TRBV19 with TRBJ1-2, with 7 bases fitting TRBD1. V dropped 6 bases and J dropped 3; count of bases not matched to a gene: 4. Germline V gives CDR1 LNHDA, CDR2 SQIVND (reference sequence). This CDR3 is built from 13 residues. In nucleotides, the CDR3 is TGTGCCAGTAGCGACACAGGGGACTATGGCTACACCTTC. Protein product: CASSDTGDYGYTF. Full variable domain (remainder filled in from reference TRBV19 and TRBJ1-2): DGGITQSPKYLFRKEGQNVTLSCEQNLNHDAMYWYRQDPGQGLRLIYYSQIVNDFQKGDIAEGYSVSREKKESFPLTVTSAQKNPTAFYLCASSDTGDYGYTFGSGTRLTVV.

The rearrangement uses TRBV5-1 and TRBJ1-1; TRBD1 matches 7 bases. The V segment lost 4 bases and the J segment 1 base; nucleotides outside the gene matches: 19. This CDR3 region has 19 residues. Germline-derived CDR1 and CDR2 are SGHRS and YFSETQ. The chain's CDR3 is CASSMAGRGRLAQNTEAFF. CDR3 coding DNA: TGCGCCAGCAGCATGGCGGGCAGGGGGAGGCTGGCCCAGAACACTGAAGCTTTCTTT.

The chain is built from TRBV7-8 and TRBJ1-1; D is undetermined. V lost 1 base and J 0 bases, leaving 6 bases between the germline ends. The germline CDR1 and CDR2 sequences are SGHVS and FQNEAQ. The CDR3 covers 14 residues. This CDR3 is CASSLGALNTEAFF. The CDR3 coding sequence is TGTGCCAGCAGCTTAGGGGCATTGAACACTGAAGCTTTCTTT.

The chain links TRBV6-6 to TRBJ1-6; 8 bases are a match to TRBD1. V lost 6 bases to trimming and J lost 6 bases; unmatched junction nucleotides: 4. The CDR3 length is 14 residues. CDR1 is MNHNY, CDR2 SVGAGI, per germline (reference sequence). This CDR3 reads CASSPDRANSPLHF. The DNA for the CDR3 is TGTGCCAGCAGCCCGGACAGGGCTAATTCACCCCTCCACTTT.

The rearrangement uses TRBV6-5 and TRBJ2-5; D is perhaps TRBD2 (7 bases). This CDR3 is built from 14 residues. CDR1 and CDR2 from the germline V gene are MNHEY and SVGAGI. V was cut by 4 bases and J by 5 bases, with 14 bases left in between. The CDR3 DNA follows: TGTGCCAGCAGTTGGGGGGGGCGCGGGGAGACCCAGTACTTC. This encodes CASSWGGRGETQYF.

The CDR3 sequence: CASSPDRDAHYGYTF. The CDR3 DNA reads as TGTGCCAGCAGCCCCGACAGGGATGCTCACTATGGCTACACCTTC. This chain joins TRBV6-5 and TRBJ1-2, with 7 bases matching TRBD1. The germline V gene has CDR1 MNHEY and CDR2 SVGAGI. The CDR3 length is 15 residues. V was pared by 6 bases and J by 3 bases, with 10 bases of the junction left unmatched.

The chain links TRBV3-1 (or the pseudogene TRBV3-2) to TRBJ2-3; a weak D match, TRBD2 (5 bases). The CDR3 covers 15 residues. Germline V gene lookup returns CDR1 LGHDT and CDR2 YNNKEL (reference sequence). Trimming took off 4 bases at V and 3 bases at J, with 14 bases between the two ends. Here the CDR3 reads CASSLRRGRTDTQYF. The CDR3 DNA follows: TGTGCCAGCAGCCTGAGACGGGGAAGGACAGATACGCAGTATTTT.